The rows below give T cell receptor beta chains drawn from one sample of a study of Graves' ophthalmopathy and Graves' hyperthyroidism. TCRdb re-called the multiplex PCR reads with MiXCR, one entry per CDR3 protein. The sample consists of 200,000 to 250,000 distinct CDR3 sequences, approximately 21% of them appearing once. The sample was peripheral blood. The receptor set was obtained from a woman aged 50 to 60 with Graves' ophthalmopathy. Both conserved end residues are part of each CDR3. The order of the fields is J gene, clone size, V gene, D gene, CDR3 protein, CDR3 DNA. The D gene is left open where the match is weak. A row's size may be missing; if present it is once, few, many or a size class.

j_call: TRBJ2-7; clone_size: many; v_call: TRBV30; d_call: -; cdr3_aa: CAWAGLQSYEQYF; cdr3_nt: TGTGCCTGGGCGGGACTCCAGTCCTACGAGCAGTACTTC
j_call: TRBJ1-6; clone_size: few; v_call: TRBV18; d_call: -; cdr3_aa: CASSPSADNSPLHF; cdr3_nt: TGTGCCAGCTCACCATCGGCAGATAATTCACCCCTCCACTTT
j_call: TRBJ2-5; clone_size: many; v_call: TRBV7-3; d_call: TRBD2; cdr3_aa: CASSSTSGMGPQYF; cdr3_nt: TGTGCCAGCAGTTCGACTAGCGGGATGGGGCCCCAGTACTTC
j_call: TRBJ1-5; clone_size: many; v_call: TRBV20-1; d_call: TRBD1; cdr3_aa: CSASGGFNQPQHF; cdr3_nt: TGCAGTGCTTCAGGGGGATTCAATCAGCCCCAGCATTTT
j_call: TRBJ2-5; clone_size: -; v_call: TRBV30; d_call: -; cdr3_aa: CARSVRGQETQYF; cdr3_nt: TGTGCCCGGAGTGTACGAGGACAAGAGACCCAGTACTTC
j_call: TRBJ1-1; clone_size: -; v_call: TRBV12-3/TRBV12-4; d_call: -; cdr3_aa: CASSRPDAEAFF; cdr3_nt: TGTGCCAGCAGCCGCCCCGACGCTGAAGCTTTCTTT
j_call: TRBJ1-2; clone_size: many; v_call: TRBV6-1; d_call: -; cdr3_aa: CASSETGYTF; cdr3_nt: TGTGCCAGCAGTGAAACTGGCTACACCTTC
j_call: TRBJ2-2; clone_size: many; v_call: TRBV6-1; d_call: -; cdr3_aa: CASSEGGESGELFF; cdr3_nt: TGTGCCAGCAGTGAAGGGGGGGAGTCCGGGGAGCTGTTTTTT
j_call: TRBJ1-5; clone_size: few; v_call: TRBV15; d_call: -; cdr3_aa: CATGQSNQPQHF; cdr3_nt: TGTGCCACAGGACAGAGCAATCAGCCCCAGCATTTT
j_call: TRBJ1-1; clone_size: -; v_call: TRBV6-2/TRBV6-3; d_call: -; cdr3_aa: CASTRYVNTEAFF; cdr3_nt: TGTGCCAGCACCCGGTACGTGAACACTGAAGCTTTCTTT
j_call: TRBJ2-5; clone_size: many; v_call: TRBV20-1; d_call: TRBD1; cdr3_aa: CSARRGDRGQQETQYF; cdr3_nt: TGCAGTGCTAGAAGAGGGGACAGGGGCCAACAAGAGACCCAGTACTTC
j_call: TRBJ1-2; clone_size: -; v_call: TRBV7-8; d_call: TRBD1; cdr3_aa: CASSPRTGVRGGYTF; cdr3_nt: TGTGCCAGCAGCCCCCGGACAGGGGTCCGTGGTGGCTACACCTTC
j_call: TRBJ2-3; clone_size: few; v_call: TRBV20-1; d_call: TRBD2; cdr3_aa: CSARGLAGGTDTQYF; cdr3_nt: TGCAGTGCTAGAGGATTAGCGGGGGGCACAGATACGCAGTATTTT
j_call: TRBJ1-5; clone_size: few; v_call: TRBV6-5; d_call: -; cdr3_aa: CASSYGRGTGQPQLF; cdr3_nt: TGTGCCAGCAGTTACGGACGGGGCACAGGTCAGCCCCAGCTTTTT
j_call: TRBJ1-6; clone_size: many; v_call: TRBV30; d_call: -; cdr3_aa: CACNRINSPLHF; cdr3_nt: TGTGCCTGCAATAGGATCAATTCACCCCTCCACTTT
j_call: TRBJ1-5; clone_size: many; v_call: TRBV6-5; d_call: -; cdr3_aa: CASSPRQAGDQPQHF; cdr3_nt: TGTGCCAGCAGTCCGAGACAGGCAGGGGATCAGCCCCAGCATTTT
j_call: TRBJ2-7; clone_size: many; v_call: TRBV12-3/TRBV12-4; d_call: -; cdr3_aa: CASSDHMGSYEQYF; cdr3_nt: TGTGCCAGCAGTGACCATATGGGCTCCTACGAGCAGTACTTC
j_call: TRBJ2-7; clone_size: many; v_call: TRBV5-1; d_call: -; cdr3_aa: CASSLATGRPYEQYF; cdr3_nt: TGCGCCAGCAGCTTGGCAACCGGACGGCCCTACGAGCAGTACTTC
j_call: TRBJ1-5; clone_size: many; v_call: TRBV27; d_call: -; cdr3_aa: CASSLSGRGLPQHF; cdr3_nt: TGTGCCAGCAGTTTATCGGGTAGGGGTTTGCCCCAGCATTTT
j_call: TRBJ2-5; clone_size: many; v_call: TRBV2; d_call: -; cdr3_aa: CASISTQETQYF; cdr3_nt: TGTGCCAGCATTTCTACCCAAGAGACCCAGTACTTC
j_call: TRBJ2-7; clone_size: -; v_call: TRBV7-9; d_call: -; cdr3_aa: CASSQNRPPYEQYF; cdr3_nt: TGTGCCAGCAGCCAAAACAGGCCACCCTACGAGCAGTACTTC
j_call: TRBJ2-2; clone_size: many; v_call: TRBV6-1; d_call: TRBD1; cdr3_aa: CASSRLPGQGAGELFF; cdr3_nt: TGTGCCAGCAGTCGTCTCCCGGGACAGGGGGCCGGGGAGCTGTTTTTT
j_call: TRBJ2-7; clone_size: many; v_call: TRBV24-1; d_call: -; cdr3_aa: CATSDRHTYEQYF; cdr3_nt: TGTGCCACTAGCGACAGGCATACCTACGAGCAGTACTTC
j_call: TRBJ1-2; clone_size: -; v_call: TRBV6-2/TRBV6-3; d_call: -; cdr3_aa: CASRNGQNYGYTF; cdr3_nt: TGTGCCAGCAGAAATGGACAGAACTATGGCTACACCTTC
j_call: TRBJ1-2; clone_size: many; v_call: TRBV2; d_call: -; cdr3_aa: CASSEHGIYGYTF; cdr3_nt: TGTGCCAGCAGTGAACACGGGATCTATGGCTACACCTTC
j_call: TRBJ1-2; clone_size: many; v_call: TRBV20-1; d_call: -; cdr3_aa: CSASPGLLWGYTF; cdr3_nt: TGCAGTGCTAGTCCGGGCCTGTTATGGGGCTACACCTTC
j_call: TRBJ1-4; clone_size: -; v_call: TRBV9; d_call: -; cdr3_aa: CASSVAGGTMGEKLFF; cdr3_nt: TGTGCCAGCAGCGTAGCCGGGGGGACCATGGGCGAAAAACTGTTTTTT
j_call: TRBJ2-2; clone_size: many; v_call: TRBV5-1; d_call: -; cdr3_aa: CASSFHRDTGELFF; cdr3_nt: TGCGCCAGCAGCTTCCACAGGGACACCGGGGAGCTGTTTTTT
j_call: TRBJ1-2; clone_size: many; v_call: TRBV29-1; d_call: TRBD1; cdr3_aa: CSVEATGGPYGYTF; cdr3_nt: TGCAGCGTTGAGGCTACAGGGGGCCCGTATGGCTACACCTTC
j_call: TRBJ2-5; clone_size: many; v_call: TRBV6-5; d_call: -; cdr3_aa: CASSHQGPRTQYF; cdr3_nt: TGTGCCAGCAGTCATCAAGGACCCAGGACCCAGTACTTC
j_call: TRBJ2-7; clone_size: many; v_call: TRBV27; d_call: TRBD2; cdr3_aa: CASSLSPPWEGSYEQYF; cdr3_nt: TGTGCCAGCAGTTTATCCCCCCCGTGGGAGGGTTCCTACGAGCAGTACTTC
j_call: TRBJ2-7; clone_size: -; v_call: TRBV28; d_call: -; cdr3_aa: CASNSEGAGTYEQYF; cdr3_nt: TGTGCCAGCAACTCCGAGGGGGCGGGGACCTACGAGCAGTACTTC
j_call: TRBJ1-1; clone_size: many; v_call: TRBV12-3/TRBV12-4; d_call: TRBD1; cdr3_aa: CASSFAGAGGGTEAFF; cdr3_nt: TGTGCCAGCAGTTTCGCCGGGGCAGGGGGGGGCACTGAAGCTTTCTTT
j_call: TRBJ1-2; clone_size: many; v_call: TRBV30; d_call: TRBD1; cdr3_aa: CAWSVGAGGNYGYTF; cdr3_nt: TGTGCCTGGAGTGTAGGCGCAGGGGGCAACTATGGCTACACCTTC
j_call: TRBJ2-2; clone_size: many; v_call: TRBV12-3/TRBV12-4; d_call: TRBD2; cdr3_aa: CASSLGLAAGELFF; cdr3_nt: TGTGCCAGCAGTTTAGGACTAGCGGCCGGGGAGCTGTTTTTT
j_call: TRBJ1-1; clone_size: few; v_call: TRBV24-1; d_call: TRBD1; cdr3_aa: CATRGTGDSLRAFF; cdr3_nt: TGTGCCACCAGGGGGACAGGGGATTCGTTGCGAGCTTTCTTT
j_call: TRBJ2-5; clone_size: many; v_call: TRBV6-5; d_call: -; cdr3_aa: CASSSQGFGETQYF; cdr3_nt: TGTGCCAGCAGTTCGCAAGGGTTTGGAGAGACCCAGTACTTC
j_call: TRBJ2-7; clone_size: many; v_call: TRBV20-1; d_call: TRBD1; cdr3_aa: CSARVGQGVSEQYF; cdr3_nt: TGCAGTGCTAGAGTGGGACAGGGGGTTTCCGAGCAGTACTTC